Listed below are T cell receptor beta chains from one sample, sequenced in a study of T cells in Graves' hyperthyroidism and ophthalmopathy. Using its own MiXCR run on the multiplex PCR reads, TCRdb lists one record per CDR3 protein. The repertoire holds some 510,000 distinct CDR3 sequences, with less than 25% as singletons. Sample: blood. The receptors were sampled from a man between 18 and 35 years old with Graves' hyperthyroidism. The CDR3 runs from the conserved cysteine through the conserved F or W. Fields, in order: V gene, clone size, J gene, CDR3 length, D gene, CDR3 protein, CDR3 DNA. The D gene is left open where the match is weak. A row's size may be missing; if present it is once, few, many or a size class.

>TRBV2|NA|TRBJ2-2|14|NA
CASSEMPYTGELFF
TGTGCCAGCAGTGAGATGCCCTACACCGGGGAGCTGTTTTTT
>TRBV12-3/TRBV12-4|NA|TRBJ2-3|14|NA
CASSLGRTQNTQYF
TGTGCCAGCAGTTTGGGTCGGACCCAGAATACGCAGTATTTT
>TRBV29-1|many|TRBJ2-5|11|NA
CSVVPWETQYF
TGCAGCGTTGTGCCTTGGGAGACCCAGTACTTC
>TRBV20-1|NA|TRBJ1-5|13|NA
CSARGFGNQPQHF
TGCAGTGCTAGGGGGTTCGGCAATCAGCCCCAGCATTTT
>TRBV13|few|TRBJ1-3|13|NA
CASTNRVGNTIYF
TGTGCCAGCACCAACAGGGTTGGAAACACCATATATTTT
>TRBV7-2|NA|TRBJ1-5|15|NA
CASSPPNRVGQPQHF
TGTGCCAGCAGCCCACCGAACAGGGTAGGGCAGCCCCAGCATTTT
>TRBV11-2|many|TRBJ1-5|13|NA
CASSISLNQPQHF
TGTGCCAGCAGCATTTCCCTCAATCAGCCCCAGCATTTT
>TRBV7-9|few|TRBJ2-7|12|NA
CASSPSATEQYF
TGTGCCAGCAGCCCATCTGCGACCGAGCAGTACTTC
>TRBV20-1|many|TRBJ1-5|15|TRBD1
CSAQTTGVRIQPQHF
TGCAGTGCTCAGACGACAGGGGTCAGAATTCAGCCCCAGCATTTT
>TRBV6-5|NA|TRBJ1-6|15|TRBD1
CASSYSTGVGSPLHF
TGTGCCAGCAGTTACTCGACAGGGGTAGGGTCACCCCTCCACTTT
>TRBV6-7|few|TRBJ2-4|18|NA
CASSYSSALALTKNIQYF
TGTGCCAGCAGTTACTCGAGCGCGCTAGCGTTGACCAAAAACATTCAGTACTTC
>TRBV20-1|many|TRBJ1-2|12|TRBD1
CSAMDRADGYTF
TGCAGTGCCATGGACAGGGCGGATGGCTACACCTTC
>TRBV11-2|NA|TRBJ1-2|16|NA
CASSRDGGGANYGYTF
TGTGCCAGCAGCAGGGATGGAGGGGGGGCTAACTATGGCTACACCTTC
>TRBV6-5|few|TRBJ2-2|16|NA
CASSYSGATNTGELFF
TGTGCCAGCAGTTACTCGGGGGCTACGAACACCGGGGAGCTGTTTTTT
>TRBV28|few|TRBJ2-7|14|TRBD1
CASSLYGTVFEQYF
TGTGCCAGCAGTTTATACGGGACAGTTTTCGAGCAGTACTTC
>TRBV7-8|many|TRBJ2-5|15|TRBD2
CASSLVAGIQETQYF
TGTGCCAGCAGCTTAGTAGCGGGGATCCAAGAGACCCAGTACTTC
>TRBV5-1|few|TRBJ2-7|15|TRBD2
CASSSGTSGAYEQYF
TGCGCCAGCAGCTCCGGGACTAGCGGGGCCTACGAGCAGTACTTC
>TRBV19|few|TRBJ2-2|16|NA
CASSMTAAPDTGELFF
TGTGCCAGTAGCATGACCGCCGCCCCCGACACCGGGGAGCTGTTTTTT
>TRBV6-5|many|TRBJ1-2|13|NA
CASTAAGYYGYTF
TGTGCCAGCACCGCCGCCGGGTACTATGGCTACACCTTC
>TRBV27|once|TRBJ2-1|15|TRBD2
CASSFGTSPYNEQFF
TGTGCCAGCAGTTTCGGGACTAGCCCCTACAATGAGCAGTTCTTC
>TRBV2|many|TRBJ2-3|16|NA
CASSDDSGLSTDTQYF
TGTGCCAGCAGTGACGACTCCGGCCTCAGCACAGATACGCAGTATTTT
>TRBV6-5|once|TRBJ1-2|15|NA
CASSYIQGSSYGYTF
TGTGCCAGCAGTTACATACAGGGATCCTCCTATGGCTACACCTTC
>TRBV12-3/TRBV12-4|NA|TRBJ2-5|14|TRBD1
CASSVGQVQETQYF
TGTGCCAGCAGTGTTGGACAGGTCCAAGAGACCCAGTACTTC
>TRBV6-5|many|TRBJ1-1|14|TRBD1
CASIRRGPNTEAFF
TGTGCCAGCATTCGCAGGGGGCCGAACACTGAAGCTTTCTTT
>TRBV3-1|many|TRBJ2-5|15|NA
CASSQEFEWRETQYF
TGTGCCAGCAGCCAAGAGTTTGAGTGGCGGGAGACCCAGTACTTC
>TRBV29-1|many|TRBJ2-2|12|NA
CSVGAGAGELFF
TGCAGCGTTGGGGCTGGGGCCGGGGAGCTGTTTTTT
>TRBV12-3/TRBV12-4|many|TRBJ1-2|15|TRBD1
CASSLTGGASSGYTF
TGTGCCAGCAGTTTAACAGGGGGCGCTAGCTCTGGCTACACCTTC
>TRBV20-1|many|TRBJ1-1|14|TRBD1
CSAREGTGSPEAFF
TGCAGTGCTAGAGAGGGGACAGGCAGCCCTGAAGCTTTCTTT
>TRBV25-1|NA|TRBJ2-5|14|NA
CASSEYALAETQYF
TGTGCCAGCAGTGAATATGCACTAGCAGAGACCCAGTACTTC
>TRBV28|NA|TRBJ2-5|14|NA
CASSLRTYQETQYF
TGTGCCAGCAGTTTAAGAACGTACCAAGAGACCCAGTACTTC
>TRBV6-1|NA|TRBJ1-6|14|NA
CASRTTGNHSPLHF
TGTGCCAGCAGAACCACAGGGAATCATTCACCCCTCCACTTT
>TRBV25-1|once|TRBJ2-3|14|NA
CASSESFGTDTQYF
TGTGCCAGCAGTGAATCTTTTGGCACAGATACGCAGTATTTT
>TRBV10-3|NA|TRBJ2-6|15|NA
CAISEGAVGANVLTF
TGTGCCATCAGTGAGGGGGCGGTCGGGGCCAACGTCCTGACTTTC